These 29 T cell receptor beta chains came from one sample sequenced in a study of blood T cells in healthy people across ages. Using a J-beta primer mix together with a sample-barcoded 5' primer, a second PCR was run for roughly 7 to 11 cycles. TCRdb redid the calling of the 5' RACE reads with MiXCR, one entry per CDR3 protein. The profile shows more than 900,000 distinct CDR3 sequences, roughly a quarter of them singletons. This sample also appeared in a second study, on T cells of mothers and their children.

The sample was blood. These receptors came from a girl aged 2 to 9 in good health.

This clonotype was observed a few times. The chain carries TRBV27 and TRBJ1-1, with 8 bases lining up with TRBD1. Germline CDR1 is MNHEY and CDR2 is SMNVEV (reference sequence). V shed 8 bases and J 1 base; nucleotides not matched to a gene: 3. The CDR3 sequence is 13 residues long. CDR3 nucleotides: TGTGCCAGCGGCGGGACAGGGAACACTGAAGCTTTCTTT. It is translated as CASGGTGNTEAFF.

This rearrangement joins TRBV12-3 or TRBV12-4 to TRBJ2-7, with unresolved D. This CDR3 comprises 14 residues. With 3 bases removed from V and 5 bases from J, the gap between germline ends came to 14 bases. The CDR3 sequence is CASSFIAFLDEQYF. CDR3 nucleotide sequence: TGTGCCAGCAGTTTCATCGCGTTTCTGGACGAGCAGTACTTC.

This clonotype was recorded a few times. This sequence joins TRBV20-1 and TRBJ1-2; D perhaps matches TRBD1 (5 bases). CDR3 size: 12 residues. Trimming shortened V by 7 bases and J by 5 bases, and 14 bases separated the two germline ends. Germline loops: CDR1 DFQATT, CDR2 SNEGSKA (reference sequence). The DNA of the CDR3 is TGCAGTGTTCAGGGTTGGGGATATGGCTACACCTTC. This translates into CSVQGWGYGYTF.

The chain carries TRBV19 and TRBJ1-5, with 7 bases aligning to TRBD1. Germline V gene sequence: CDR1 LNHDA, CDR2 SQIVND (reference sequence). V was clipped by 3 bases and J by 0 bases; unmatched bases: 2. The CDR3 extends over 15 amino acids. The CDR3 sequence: CASSMTGNSNQPQHF. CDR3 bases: TGTGCCAGTAGTATGACAGGGAATAGCAATCAGCCCCAGCATTTT.

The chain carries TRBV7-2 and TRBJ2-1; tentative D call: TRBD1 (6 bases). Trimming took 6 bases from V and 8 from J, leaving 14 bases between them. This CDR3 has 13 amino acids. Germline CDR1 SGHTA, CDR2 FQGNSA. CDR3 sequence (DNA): TGTGCCAGCAGATTCAACAGGGTCCATGAGCAGTTCTTC. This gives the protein CASRFNRVHEQFF.

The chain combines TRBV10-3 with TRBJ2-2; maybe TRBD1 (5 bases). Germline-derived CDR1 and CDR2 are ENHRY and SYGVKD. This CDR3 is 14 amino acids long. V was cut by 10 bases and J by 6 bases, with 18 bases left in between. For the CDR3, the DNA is TGTGCCACCGACGAGGACAATGGATCCGGGGAGCTGTTTTTT. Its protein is CATDEDNGSGELFF.

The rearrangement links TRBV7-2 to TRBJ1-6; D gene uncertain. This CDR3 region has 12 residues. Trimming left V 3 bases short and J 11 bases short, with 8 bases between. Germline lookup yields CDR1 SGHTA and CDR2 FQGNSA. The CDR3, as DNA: TGTGCCAGCAGCTTTGTAGGCACACCCCTCCACTTT. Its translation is CASSFVGTPLHF.

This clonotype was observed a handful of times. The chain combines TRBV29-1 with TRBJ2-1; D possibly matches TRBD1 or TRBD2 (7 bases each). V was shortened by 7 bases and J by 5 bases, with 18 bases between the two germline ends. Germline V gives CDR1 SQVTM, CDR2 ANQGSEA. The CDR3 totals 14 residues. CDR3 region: CSASTGAGDNEQFF. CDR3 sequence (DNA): TGCAGCGCTTCAACAGGGGCGGGGGACAATGAGCAGTTCTTC.

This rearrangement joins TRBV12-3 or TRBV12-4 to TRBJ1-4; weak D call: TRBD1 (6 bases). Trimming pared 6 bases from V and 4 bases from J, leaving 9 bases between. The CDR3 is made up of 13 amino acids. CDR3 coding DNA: TGTGCCAGCAGCGAGGACAGTAATGAAAAACTGTTTTTT. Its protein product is CASSEDSNEKLFF.

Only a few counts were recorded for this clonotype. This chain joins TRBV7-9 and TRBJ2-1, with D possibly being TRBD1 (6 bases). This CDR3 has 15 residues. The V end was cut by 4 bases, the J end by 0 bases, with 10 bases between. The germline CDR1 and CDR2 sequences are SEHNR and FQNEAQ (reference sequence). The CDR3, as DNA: TGTGCCAGCAGCTCTAGACAGGACTCCTACAATGAGCAGTTCTTC. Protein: CASSSRQDSYNEQFF.

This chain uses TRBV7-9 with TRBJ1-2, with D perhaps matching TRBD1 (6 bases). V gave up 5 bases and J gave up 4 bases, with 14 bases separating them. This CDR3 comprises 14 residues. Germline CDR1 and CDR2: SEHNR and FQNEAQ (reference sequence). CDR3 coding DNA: TGTGCCAGCAGCGGACAGTTGGAGGGCTATGGCTACACCTTC. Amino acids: CASSGQLEGYGYTF.

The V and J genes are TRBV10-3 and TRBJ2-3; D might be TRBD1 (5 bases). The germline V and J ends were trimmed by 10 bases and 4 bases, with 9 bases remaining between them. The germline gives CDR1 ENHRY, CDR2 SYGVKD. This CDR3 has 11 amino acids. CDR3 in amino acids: CATRTPDTQYF. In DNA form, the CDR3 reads TGTGCCACCAGGACACCAGATACGCAGTATTTT.

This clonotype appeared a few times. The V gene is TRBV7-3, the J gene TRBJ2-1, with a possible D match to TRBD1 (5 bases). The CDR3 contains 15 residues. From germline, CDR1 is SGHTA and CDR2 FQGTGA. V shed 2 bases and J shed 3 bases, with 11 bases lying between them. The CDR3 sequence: CASSLGDSYYNEQFF. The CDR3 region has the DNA TGTGCCAGCAGCTTAGGCGACAGTTACTACAATGAGCAGTTCTTC.

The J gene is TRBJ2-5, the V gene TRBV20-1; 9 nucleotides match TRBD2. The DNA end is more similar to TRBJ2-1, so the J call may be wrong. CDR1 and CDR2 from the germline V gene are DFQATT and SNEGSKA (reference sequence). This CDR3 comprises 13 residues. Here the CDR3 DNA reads TGCAGTGCTGGAAGCGGGGGGAGGAATGAGCAGTTCTTC. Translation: CSAGSGGRNEQFF.

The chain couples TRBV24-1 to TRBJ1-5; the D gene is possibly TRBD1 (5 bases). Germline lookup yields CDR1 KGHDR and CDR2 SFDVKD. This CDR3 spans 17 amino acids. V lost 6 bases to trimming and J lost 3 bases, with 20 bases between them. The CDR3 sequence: CATSTAGPGWVNQPQHF. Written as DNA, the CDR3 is TGTGCCACCAGTACCGCTGGACCAGGGTGGGTCAATCAGCCCCAGCATTTT.

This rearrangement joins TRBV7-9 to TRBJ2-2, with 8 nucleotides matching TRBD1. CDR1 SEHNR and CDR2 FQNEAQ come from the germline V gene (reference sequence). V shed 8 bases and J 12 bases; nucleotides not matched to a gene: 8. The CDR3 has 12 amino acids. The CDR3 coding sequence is TGTGCCAGCGGGGGGCAGGGGGCGAAGCTGTTTTTT. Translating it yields CASGGQGAKLFF. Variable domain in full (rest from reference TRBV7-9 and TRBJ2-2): DTGVSQNPRHKITKRGQNVTFRCDPISEHNRLYWYRQTLGQGPEFLTYFQNEAQLEKSRLLSDRFSAERPKGSFSTLEIQRTEQGDSAMYLCASGGQGAKLFFGEGSRLTVL.

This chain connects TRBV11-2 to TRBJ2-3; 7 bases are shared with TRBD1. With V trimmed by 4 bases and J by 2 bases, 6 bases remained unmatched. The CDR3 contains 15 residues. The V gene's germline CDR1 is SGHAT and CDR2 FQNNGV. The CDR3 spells CASSSDRDDTDTQYF. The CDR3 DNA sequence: TGTGCCAGCAGCTCAGACAGGGATGACACAGATACGCAGTATTTT. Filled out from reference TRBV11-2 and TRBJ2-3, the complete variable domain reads EAGVAQSPRYKIIEKRQSVAFWCNPISGHATLYWYQQILGQGPKLLIQFQNNGVVDDSQLPKDRFSAERLKGVDSTLKIQPAKLEDSAVYLCASSSDRDDTDTQYFGPGTRLTVL.

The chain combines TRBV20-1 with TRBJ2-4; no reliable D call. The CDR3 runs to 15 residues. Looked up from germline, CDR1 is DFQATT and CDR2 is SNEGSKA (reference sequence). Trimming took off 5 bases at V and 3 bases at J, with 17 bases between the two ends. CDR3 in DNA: TGCAGTGCTGCTCCTCCTATGTTGGGCAAAAACATTCAGTACTTC. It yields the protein CSAAPPMLGKNIQYF.

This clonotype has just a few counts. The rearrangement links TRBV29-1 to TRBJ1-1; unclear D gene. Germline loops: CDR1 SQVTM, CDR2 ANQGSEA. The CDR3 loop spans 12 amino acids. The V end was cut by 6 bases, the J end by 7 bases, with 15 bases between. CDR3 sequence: CSVTRTAGEAFF. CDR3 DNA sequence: TGCAGCGTCACCCGAACCGCAGGTGAAGCTTTCTTT.

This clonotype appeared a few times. CDR3 sequence (DNA): TGTGCCAGCAGTTACAGTAACAACCGGGCCGGCGGAAAAGAGGAGGAGACCCAGTACTTC. Translating gives CASSYSNNRAGGKEEETQYF. J is TRBJ2-5 and V is TRBV6-2 or TRBV6-3, with D unclear. Deletions cut 2 bases from V and 5 bases from J, with 30 bases between. CDR3 length equals 20 residues. The V gene's germline CDR1 is MNHEY and CDR2 SVGEGT.

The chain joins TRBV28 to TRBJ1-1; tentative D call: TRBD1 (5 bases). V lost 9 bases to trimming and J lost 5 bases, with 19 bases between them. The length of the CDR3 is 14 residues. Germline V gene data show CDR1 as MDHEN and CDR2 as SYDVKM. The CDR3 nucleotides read TGTGCCAGTGGGGGGAGGGCCGGAGGGACTGAAGCTTTCTTT. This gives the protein CASGGRAGGTEAFF.

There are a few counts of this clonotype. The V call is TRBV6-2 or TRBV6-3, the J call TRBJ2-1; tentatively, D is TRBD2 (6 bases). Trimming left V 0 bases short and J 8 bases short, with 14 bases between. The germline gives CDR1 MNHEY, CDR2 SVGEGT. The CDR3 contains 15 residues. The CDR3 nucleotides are TGTGCCAGCAGTTACTCGGTGGAGGGTGGAGATGAGCAGTTCTTC. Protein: CASSYSVEGGDEQFF.

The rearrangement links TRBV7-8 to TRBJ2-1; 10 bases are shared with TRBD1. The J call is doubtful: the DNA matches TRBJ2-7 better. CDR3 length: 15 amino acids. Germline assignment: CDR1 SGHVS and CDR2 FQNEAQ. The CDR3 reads CASSRRQGANYEQYF. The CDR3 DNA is TGTGCCAGCAGCAGACGACAGGGGGCTAACTACGAGCAGTACTTC.

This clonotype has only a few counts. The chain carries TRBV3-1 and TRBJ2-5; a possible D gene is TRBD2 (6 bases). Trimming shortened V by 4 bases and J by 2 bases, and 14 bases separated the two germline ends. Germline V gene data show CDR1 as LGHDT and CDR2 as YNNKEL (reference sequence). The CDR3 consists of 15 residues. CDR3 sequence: CASSRGRGLQETQYF. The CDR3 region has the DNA TGTGCCAGCAGCCGGGGACGGGGACTTCAAGAGACCCAGTACTTC.

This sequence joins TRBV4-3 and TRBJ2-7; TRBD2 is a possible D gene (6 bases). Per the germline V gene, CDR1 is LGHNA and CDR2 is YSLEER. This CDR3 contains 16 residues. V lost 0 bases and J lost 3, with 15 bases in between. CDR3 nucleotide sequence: TGCGCCAGCAGCCAAGAATCAGGGCTAGCGAGCTACGAGCAGTACTTC. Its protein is CASSQESGLASYEQYF.

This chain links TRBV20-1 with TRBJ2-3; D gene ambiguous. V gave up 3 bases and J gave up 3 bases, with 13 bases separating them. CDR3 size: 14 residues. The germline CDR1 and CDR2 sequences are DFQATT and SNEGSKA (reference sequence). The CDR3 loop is CSASPLGTTDTQYF. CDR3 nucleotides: TGCAGTGCTAGCCCTTTGGGAACAACAGATACGCAGTATTTT.

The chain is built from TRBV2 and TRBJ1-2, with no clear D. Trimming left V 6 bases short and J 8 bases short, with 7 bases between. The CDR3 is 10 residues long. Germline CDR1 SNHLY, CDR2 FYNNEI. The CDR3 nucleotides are TGTGCCAGCAGACTTGAGGGCTACACCTTC. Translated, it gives CASRLEGYTF.

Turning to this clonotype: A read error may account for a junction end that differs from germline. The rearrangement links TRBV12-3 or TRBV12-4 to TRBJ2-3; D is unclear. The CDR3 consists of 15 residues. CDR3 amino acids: CASSFGRLSTDAQYF. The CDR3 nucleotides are TGTGCCAGCAGTTTTGGACGCTTGAGCACAGATGCGCAGTATTTC.

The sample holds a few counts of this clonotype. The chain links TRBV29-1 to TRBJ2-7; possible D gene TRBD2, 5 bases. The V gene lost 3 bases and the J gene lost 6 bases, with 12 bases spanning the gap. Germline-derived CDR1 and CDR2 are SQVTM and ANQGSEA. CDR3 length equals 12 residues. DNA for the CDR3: TGCAGCGTTGAGCGGACTGCCAGCGAGCAGTACTTC. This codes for CSVERTASEQYF.